The TCR beta chain described here comes from a study of monozygotic twins with cystic fibrosis. Using immunoSEQ multiplex PCR, the repertoire was profiled, and TCRdb retains in-frame clones only, with some absent. The data hold around 30,000 clones, with around four fifths observed a single time. Germline CDR1 and CDR2: SGHDT and YYEEEE. The CDR3 has 15 residues. V lost 10 bases and J lost 9; bases outside the gene matches: 15. The clonotype comes from a girl aged 2 to 9 with cystic fibrosis. The sequenced material came from blood. This chain links TRBV5-6 with TRBJ2-1; 11 bases map to TRBD2. CDR3 sequence reads: CAASGPASGRFEQFF. CDR3 in DNA: TGTGCCGCAAGCGGCCCGGCTAGCGGGAGGTTTGAGCAGTTCTTC. Complete variable domain (other parts from reference TRBV5-6 and TRBJ2-1): DAGVTQSPTHLIKTRGQQVTLRCSPKSGHDTVSWYQQALGQGPQFIFQYYEEEERQRGNFPDRFSGHQFPNYSSELNVNALLLGDSALYLCAASGPASGRFEQFFGPGTRLTVL.